Each of the 18 T cell receptor beta chains below was sequenced from the same sample in a study of blood T cells in healthy people across ages. Next came a second PCR, run for roughly 6 to 11 cycles, which used a sample-barcoded 5' primer along with a J-beta primer mix. From the 5' RACE reads, TCRdb called clonotypes with MiXCR, one entry per CDR3 protein. The sample contains around 1,500,000 distinct CDR3 sequences, roughly 40% of which appear only once. Source material: blood. Receptors were obtained from a woman aged 18-30 years in good health.

Only a few counts were recorded for this clonotype. The chain employs TRBV6-2 or TRBV6-3 and TRBJ1-5, with D perhaps matching TRBD1 (5 bases). The germline V gene has CDR1 MNHEY and CDR2 SVGEGT. The CDR3 length is 15 residues. V was pared by 8 bases and J by 3 bases, with 17 bases between. CDR3 nucleotide sequence: TGTGCCAGCCGCCCCCGGGGGGTAGACAATCAGCCCCAGCATTTT. Amino acids: CASRPRGVDNQPQHF.

The chain joins TRBV4-1 to TRBJ2-1, with 12 nucleotides matching TRBD1. Germline trimming cut 1 base from V and 3 bases from J; bases unmatched to any gene: 7. From germline, CDR1 is MGHRA and CDR2 YSYEKL. This CDR3 region has 18 residues. The CDR3 loop reads CASSQATGTGGFYNEQFF. The CDR3 coding sequence is TGCGCCAGCAGCCAAGCGACCGGGACAGGGGGCTTCTACAATGAGCAGTTCTTC.

This clonotype was picked up a small number of times. The V gene is TRBV12-3 or TRBV12-4, the J gene TRBJ2-7; 7 bases are a match to TRBD1. With 6 bases clipped from V and 7 bases from J, the junction kept 15 bases outside the gene matches. CDR3 length: 15 amino acids. This CDR3 reads CASSSRQGVFGEQYF. CDR3 DNA: TGTGCCAGCAGCAGTCGACAGGGAGTCTTCGGGGAGCAGTACTTC.

This chain connects TRBV12-3 or TRBV12-4 to TRBJ2-1; D possibly matches TRBD1 or TRBD2 (6 bases each). The CDR3 runs to 16 residues. V lost 6 bases, J lost 0 bases, and 15 bases lay in between. The CDR3 loop is CASRGGGSGSYNEQFF. The CDR3 DNA sequence: TGTGCCAGCAGAGGGGGAGGTAGTGGCTCCTACAATGAGCAGTTCTTC.

V and J are TRBV20-1 and TRBJ2-3; 8 nucleotides agree with TRBD2. The V segment lost 5 bases and the J segment 2 bases; nucleotides outside the gene matches: 9. CDR1 DFQATT and CDR2 SNEGSKA come from the germline V gene (reference sequence). CDR3 length: 15 amino acids. The CDR3 loop reads CSAGLAGHSTDTQYF. CDR3 nucleotides: TGCAGTGCTGGGCTAGCGGGCCACTCCACAGATACGCAGTATTTT.

This clonotype occurred a few times. The genes are TRBV12-3 or TRBV12-4 and TRBJ1-2; D is perhaps TRBD1 (5 bases). Trimming cost V 7 bases and J 3 bases, with 15 bases left between them. This CDR3 has 14 residues. The CDR3 DNA is TGTGCCAGCACCTCGGGGGTTATTGACTATGGCTACACCTTC. Amino acid sequence: CASTSGVIDYGYTF.

A few counts support this clonotype. The chain carries TRBV24-1 and TRBJ1-1; D not resolved. The germline gives CDR1 KGHDR, CDR2 SFDVKD. V lost 6 bases to trimming and J lost 4 bases, with 11 bases between them. This CDR3 contains 13 residues. CDR3 residues: CATSYRVLTEAFF. The CDR3 nucleotides read TGTGCCACCAGTTACCGGGTTCTCACTGAAGCTTTCTTT.

V is TRBV6-5 and J is TRBJ2-3; TRBD1 aligns across 9 bases. The V gene's germline CDR1 is MNHEY and CDR2 SVGAGI. V lost 4 bases to trimming and J lost 0 bases; unmatched junction nucleotides: 14. This CDR3 is built from 19 residues. CDR3 loop: CASSSSGTGPNPSTDTQYF. As DNA, the CDR3 is TGTGCCAGCAGTTCCTCGGGGACAGGGCCGAACCCTAGCACAGATACGCAGTATTTT.

This chain joins TRBV30 and TRBJ2-7; perhaps TRBD1 as D (6 bases). V was pared by 3 bases and J by 3 bases, with 15 bases between. The germline V gene encodes CDR1 GTSNPN and CDR2 SVGIG (reference sequence). CDR3 size: 14 residues. This CDR3 reads CAWSGDIGGYEQYF. In DNA form, the CDR3 reads TGTGCCTGGAGCGGGGACATAGGGGGCTACGAGCAGTACTTC.

The sample holds a few counts of this clonotype. This chain joins TRBV20-1 and TRBJ1-2; no definite D call. Germline CDR1 reads DFQATT; CDR2 reads SNEGSKA (reference sequence). The CDR3 consists of 16 residues. Trimming cost V 0 bases and J 4 bases, with 18 bases left between them. The DNA of the CDR3 is TGCAGTGCTAGAGATTCATCCTCAGCCCCTCGCTATGGCTACACCTTC. The encoded protein is CSARDSSSAPRYGYTF.

V gene TRBV20-1 combines with J gene TRBJ2-1, with 7 bases aligning to TRBD1. Germline CDR1 and CDR2: DFQATT and SNEGSKA (reference sequence). J was trimmed by 0 bases and V by 0 bases; bases with no gene match: 5. The CDR3 is made up of 16 amino acids. Written as DNA, the CDR3 is TGCAGTGCTAGAGATTTGACAGGGAGCTCCTACAATGAGCAGTTCTTC. Its protein product is CSARDLTGSSYNEQFF.

CDR3: CASSIWGLAVVRSKNIQYF. The CDR3 DNA sequence: TGTGCCAGTAGTATTTGGGGACTAGCGGTCGTTCGTAGCAAAAACATTCAGTACTTC. The V gene is TRBV19, the J gene TRBJ2-4; 11 bases align to TRBD2. The J segment lost 3 bases and the V segment lost 3 bases, leaving 13 bases of the junction unmatched. The CDR3 has 19 amino acids. In germline, CDR1 is LNHDA, CDR2 SQIVND (reference sequence).

This clonotype was detected a few times. DNA for the CDR3: TGTGCCAGCAGCTTCCTACAGGGTCCGCAGTATTTT. This encodes CASSFLQGPQYF. The chain joins TRBV11-2 to TRBJ2-3; D may be TRBD1 (6 bases). Germline-derived CDR1 and CDR2 are SGHAT and FQNNGV. The CDR3 contains 12 residues. V was shortened by 3 bases and J by 10 bases, with 11 bases between the two germline ends.

This clonotype was seen repeatedly, ten times or more. V gene TRBV4-2 combines with J gene TRBJ2-5; 10 nucleotides line up with TRBD2. Looked up from germline, CDR1 is LGHNA and CDR2 is YNFKEQ. The CDR3 runs to 14 residues. With 2 bases clipped from V and 3 bases from J, the junction kept 0 bases outside the gene matches. CDR3 bases: TGTGCCAGCAGCCAAACTAGCGGGGAAGAGACCCAGTACTTC. Amino acids: CASSQTSGEETQYF.

The CDR3 coding sequence is TGTGCCAGCAGTCAACAGGGGGCTGCTGGCGGGGAGCTGTTTTTT. It yields the protein CASSQQGAAGGELFF. V and J are TRBV12-3 or TRBV12-4 and TRBJ2-2; the match to TRBD1 covers 9 bases. The CDR3 consists of 15 residues. The ends lost 5 bases at V and 7 bases at J; junction bases unmatched: 8.

This clonotype appeared once. The chain joins TRBV6-5 to TRBJ2-7; D possibly corresponds to TRBD2 (5 bases). The CDR3 has 13 residues. Trimming shortened V by 2 bases and J by 7 bases, and 12 bases separated the two germline ends. Germline values: CDR1 MNHEY, CDR2 SVGAGI. CDR3 sequence: CASSYLNGGEQYF. The CDR3 coding sequence is TGTGCCAGCAGTTACCTGAACGGCGGGGAGCAGTACTTC.

This clonotype was picked up a small number of times. The chain joins TRBV18 to TRBJ2-3; D unclear. The CDR3 consists of 12 residues. Trimming took off 3 bases at V and 6 bases at J, with 7 bases between the two ends. Germline V lookup: CDR1 KGHSH, CDR2 LQKENI. The CDR3 loop is CASSPPDDTQYF. DNA for the CDR3: TGTGCCAGCTCACCCCCGGACGATACGCAGTATTTT.

The chain couples TRBV19 to TRBJ1-2; 7 nucleotides line up with TRBD1. From germline, CDR1 is LNHDA and CDR2 SQIVND (reference sequence). J was trimmed by 0 bases and V by 4 bases; bases with no gene match: 5. The CDR3 is 15 amino acids. Here the CDR3 reads CASSRTTGTNYGYTF. CDR3 nucleotide sequence: TGTGCCAGTAGTAGAACGACAGGGACTAACTATGGCTACACCTTC.